A single T cell receptor (beta chain) is shown here with its context. Its antigen is currently unknown. This record comes from a study of vaccination effects on CD4 cells after COVID-19. Study-wide results and limits: Clones arising from infection and from vaccination showed marked clonal contraction late after vaccination.

Before sequencing, viral peptide pools were used by the ViraFEST assay to expand antigen-specific CD4+ T cells. Following a roughly 9-day culture, CD4+ T cells were purified. SARS-CoV-2 infected the person between March and December 2020, as confirmed by PCR. Measured with immunoSEQ multiplex PCR; TCRdb has only the in-frame clones, and not every one. The table records around 25,000 clones, 77% of them present only once. This specimen consisted of CD4+ T cells from PBMCs cultured with HCoV-NL63 spike peptides, obtained before COVID-19 vaccination. The sequence was obtained from a human donor who had a prior SARS-CoV-2 infection.

This CDR3 reads CASRGLGPAVQPQHF. DNA for the CDR3: TGTGCCAGCAGAGGACTCGGACCAGCAGTGCAGCCCCAGCATTTT. The chain recombines TRBV6-5 with TRBJ1-5; no clear D gene. Germline values: CDR1 MNHEY, CDR2 SVGAGI. With 6 bases removed from V and 7 bases from J, the gap between germline ends came to 19 bases. This CDR3 is built from 15 residues.